These T cell receptor beta chains were read from a single sample in a study of cytomegalovirus exposure and HLA in healthy donors. Repertoires were generated with immunoSEQ multiplex PCR, while TCRdb's copy carries only in-frame clones and drops some. The sample has roughly 93,000 clones, roughly four fifths seen once. Sequenced: PBMCs. These receptors originate from a human donor in good health. The conserved cysteine and the conserved F or W are not part of the CDR3 here.

length: 15
J: TRBJ2-5
V: TRBV5-4
CDR3: ASSLAHRASGQETQY

length: 13
J: TRBJ1-2
V: TRBV9
CDR3: ASSAPSTPNYGYT

length: 12
J: TRBJ2-5
V: TRBV7-8
CDR3: ASNGQAARETQY

length: 12
J: TRBJ2-3
V: TRBV5-1
CDR3: ASSGAGGTDTQY

length: 12
J: TRBJ2-1
V: TRBV10-1
CDR3: ASSETGGANEQF

length: 15
J: TRBJ2-1
V: TRBV7-9
CDR3: ASSSSGKRISYNEQF

length: 11
J: TRBJ1-1
V: TRBV29-1
CDR3: SVVGGLGTEAF

length: 11
J: TRBJ1-2
V: TRBV6-5
CDR3: ASSRNRAAGYT

length: 11
J: TRBJ1-1
V: TRBV7-2
CDR3: ASSLGGYSEAF

length: 10
J: TRBJ1-1
V: TRBV30
CDR3: ARQGMNTEAF

length: 12
J: TRBJ2-1
V: TRBV11-2
CDR3: ASSRTTGFDEQF

length: 9
J: TRBJ1-3
V: TRBV29-1
CDR3: SGGQGNTIY

length: 12
J: TRBJ2-7
V: TRBV18
CDR3: ASSPTSGPYEQY

length: 9
J: TRBJ2-7
V: TRBV20-1
CDR3: STRGTYEQY

length: 13
J: TRBJ2-2
V: TRBV27
CDR3: ASSFSYSNTGELF

length: 12
J: TRBJ1-5
V: TRBV29-1
CDR3: SVGTGQVPQPQH

length: 12
J: TRBJ1-2
V: TRBV5-1
CDR3: ASSDGTFYYGYT

length: 12
J: TRBJ2-7
V: TRBV6-4
CDR3: ASSTNRKSYEQY

length: 10
J: TRBJ1-5
V: TRBV7-2
CDR3: ASSLETGKRH

length: 13
J: TRBJ1-2
V: TRBV5-4
CDR3: ASSLDGAGLSGYT

length: 12
J: TRBJ2-1
V: TRBV5-6
CDR3: ASSLYNSYNEQF

length: 10
J: TRBJ2-7
V: TRBV7-9
CDR3: ASSHSSYEQY

length: 12
J: TRBJ1-1
V: TRBV6-5
CDR3: ASSTAGVWTEAF

length: 13
J: TRBJ2-2
V: TRBV7-8
CDR3: ASSTQVDGTGELF

length: 10
J: TRBJ1-1
V: TRBV5-8
CDR3: ASSPTRGQTF

length: 13
J: TRBJ2-7
V: TRBV6-5
CDR3: ASSYSRDRSYEQY

length: 12
J: TRBJ1-1
V: TRBV2
CDR3: ASSAPGGYTEAF

length: 13
J: TRBJ2-1
V: TRBV6-4
CDR3: ASSADGGSYNEQF

length: 13
J: TRBJ1-5
V: TRBV6-1
CDR3: ASRGGQGGNQPQH

length: 12
J: TRBJ1-5
V: TRBV9
CDR3: ASSVGTTYQPQH

length: 14
J: TRBJ2-3
V: TRBV9
CDR3: ASSVDSSGSTDTQY

length: 11
J: TRBJ1-1
V: TRBV6-4
CDR3: ASSDSRGTEAF

length: 12
J: TRBJ2-7
V: TRBV11-2
CDR3: ASSSTGAKYEQY

length: 12
J: TRBJ2-7
V: TRBV6-4
CDR3: ASSVPGQGREQY

length: 9
J: TRBJ2-5
V: TRBV5-1
CDR3: ASNLYGTQY

length: 9
J: TRBJ2-5
V: TRBV5-1
CDR3: ASGRGQTQY

length: 11
J: TRBJ2-3
V: TRBV18
CDR3: AVAGTSTDTQY

length: 12
J: TRBJ1-1
V: TRBV10-3
CDR3: AISEYGPNTEAF

length: 17
J: TRBJ2-3
V: TRBV9
CDR3: ASSQLSFPTSGGSDTQY